The present TCR beta chain was sequenced within a study of human T cells and chemical hapten exposure. The overall study: DPC (0.01%) was patch tested on the upper back and read at 6 days. General study points: Expanded TCRs showed more large CDR3 clusters than pre-sensitization or healthy control sets.

TCRdb re-analysed the RACE reads in MiXCR, keeping a single row per CDR3 protein. The sample carries about 69,000 distinct CDR3 sequences, more than 30% recorded once. The time point is: patch test 1, 2 weeks after DPC sensitization. As for treatment: therapeutic diphenylcyclopropenone sensitization with weekly scalp DPC. Germline V gene sequence: CDR1 LGHDT, CDR2 YNNKEL (reference sequence). This CDR3 has 17 residues. Trimming left V 0 bases short and J 1 base short, with 14 bases between. For this clonotype: Its antigen is not known.

The starting material was whole blood, obtained in connection with sensitization to the hapten diphenylcyclopropenone (DPC). The rearrangement joins TRBV3-1 to TRBJ2-3, with no clear D. This clonotype originated in a man aged 35-49 years with alopecia areata. Some clones in this sample may be carry-over from other donors' samples. The chain's CDR3 is CASSQDRAPGGTDTQYF. In nucleotides, the CDR3 is TGTGCCAGCAGCCAAGATAGGGCCCCCGGCGGCACAGATACGCAGTATTTT.